This T cell receptor (beta chain) was recorded in a study of CD8+CD57+ T cells in acquired aplastic anemia. CDR1 is LNHDA, CDR2 SQIVND, per germline (reference sequence). This CDR3 is 14 amino acids long. With 4 bases clipped from V and 2 bases from J, the junction kept 1 base outside the gene matches. This clonotype was picked up many times. By flow cytometry, patients selected for sequencing had shown an expansion of CD8+CD57+ cells. Therapy had not been given to patients before blood sampling. Both TCR beta VDJ combination and CDR3 sequence profiling were carried out. Genomic DNA was the template for this profiling. MiXCR, applied by TCRdb to the reads, yields one record per CDR3 protein. The sample has 450,000 to 600,000 distinct CDR3 sequences; roughly 34% are singletons.

The chain carries TRBV19 and TRBJ2-3, with TRBD2 identical over 9 bases. The clonotype was recovered from a human donor with aplastic anemia. Sequenced input: sorted CD4+, CD8+, or CD8+CD57+ T cells (not recorded which) from PBMCs. The DNA of the CDR3 is TGTGCCAGTAGTAAGGGACTAGCCACAGATACGCAGTATTTT. It codes for CASSKGLATDTQYF.